This T cell receptor (beta chain) was captured in a study of blood T cells in healthy people across ages. The CDR3 runs 17 residues. Trimming left V 4 bases short and J 5 bases short, with 21 bases between. The V gene's germline CDR1 is ENHRY and CDR2 SYGVKD. Using a J-beta primer mix together with a sample-barcoded 5' primer, a second PCR was run for roughly 6 to 12 cycles. In TCRdb, the 5' RACE reads were re-called with MiXCR into one record per CDR3 protein. The sample carries 540,000 or so distinct CDR3 sequences, 25% to 30% recorded once. Overall study results and limits: Strong correlation existed between TCR beta diversity and naive T cell percentage.

The individuals who served as donors were healthy Caucasians living in Russia, aged about 6 to 100. The sample holds many counts of this clonotype. Its antigen is still unknown. The sequenced sample consisted of blood. J is TRBJ2-1 and V is TRBV10-3; D perhaps matches TRBD1 (6 bases). This clonotype was obtained from a woman in her 70s in good health. This chain's CDR3 is CAISGLQQGLGNNEQFF. The CDR3 DNA is TGTGCCATCAGTGGCCTCCAACAGGGCCTCGGTAACAATGAGCAGTTCTTC.